Listed below are T cell receptor beta chains from one sample, sequenced in a study of shared clonotypes between healthy human individuals. Profiled with immunoSEQ multiplex PCR; TCRdb holds only in-frame clones, not every one. The sample records 2 million or so clones, about 95% being singletons. Sequencing was done on a sample of naive CD8+ T cells sorted from blood. These receptors were taken from a man aged 18 to 29 in good health. CDR3s include the opening cysteine and the closing phenylalanine or tryptophan. Fields, in order: D gene, V gene, J gene, CDR3 protein. A D gene is named only where the DNA matches it firmly.

>NA|TRBV15|TRBJ1-3
CATSGGLTSGNTIYF
>TRBD1|TRBV11-3|TRBJ2-2
CASSTDRGDAGELFF
>NA|TRBV6-5|TRBJ2-1
CASSYFSGGNEQFF
>TRBD1|TRBV4-1|TRBJ2-5
CASSQGDYRGGEETQYF
>NA|TRBV5-6|TRBJ1-5
CASSLAGLGNQPQHF
>TRBD1|TRBV9|TRBJ1-4
CASSVGPGQREGPNEKLFF
>NA|TRBV28|TRBJ1-2
CASSLRPDFNYGYTF
>NA|TRBV6-6|TRBJ2-5
CATKNGLTQETQYF
>NA|TRBV11-2|TRBJ2-1
CASSLLGFYNEQFF
>TRBD2|TRBV13|TRBJ2-5
CASSTGLAGGQETQYF
>TRBD2|TRBV11-2|TRBJ2-1
CASSLGAGDWDEQFF
>NA|TRBV6-5|TRBJ2-2
CASSYGQFTNTGELFF
>TRBD1|TRBV4-1|TRBJ1-5
CASSQEVGTVNQPQHF
>TRBD1|TRBV27|TRBJ2-7
CASSPHPTGYEQYF
>TRBD2|TRBV28|TRBJ2-3
CASSPPLAGLGYF
>NA|TRBV9|TRBJ1-2
CASSVEGTPKTNYGYTF
>NA|TRBV27|TRBJ2-7
CASSPHREGYSYEQYF
>NA|TRBV6-4|TRBJ2-7
CASSLNWGSPYEQYF
>TRBD1|TRBV18|TRBJ2-4
CASSGQGNIQYF
>NA|TRBV13|TRBJ1-3
CASSLVSEGNTIYF
>TRBD2|TRBV9|TRBJ2-3
CASSETSGIYTDTQYF
>NA|TRBV25-1|TRBJ1-6
CASSTQGNNSPLHF
>TRBD1|TRBV27|TRBJ1-2
CASRPTGVNYGYTF
>NA|TRBV7-9|TRBJ1-5
CASSLDNQPQHF
>TRBD1|TRBV27|TRBJ1-1
CASVLGTGMNTEAFF
>TRBD1|TRBV5-4|TRBJ1-1
CASSLTTGGWTEAFF
>NA|TRBV27|TRBJ2-7
CASSRGGGTGRYEQYF
>NA|TRBV7-9|TRBJ1-6
CASSSGTGLTHLHF
>TRBD2|TRBV13|TRBJ2-1
CASSSTSGGANEQFF
>NA|TRBV9|TRBJ2-7
CASSVEAGSSYEQYF
>TRBD2|TRBV30|TRBJ2-1
CAWSPMGLAGDEQFF
>NA|TRBV2|TRBJ2-1
CASGEGGLTYNEQFF
>NA|TRBV5-4|TRBJ2-7
CASSPGGTKTYEQYF
>NA|TRBV2|TRBJ1-6
CASMLGGNSPLHF
>TRBD1|TRBV19|TRBJ2-7
CASSPGTGPYEQYF
>NA|TRBV7-9|TRBJ2-3
CASSLVAGDTQYF
>NA|TRBV10-2|TRBJ1-5
CASRPHWGDEPQHF
>TRBD1|TRBV27|TRBJ2-7
CASSWRTGYEQYF
>NA|TRBV25-1|TRBJ2-7
CASSAGWGLSYEQYF
>TRBD1|TRBV30|TRBJ1-4
CAWSAGQGGEKLFF
>NA|TRBV5-5|TRBJ1-5
CASSSGPPNQPQHF
>NA|TRBV5-6|TRBJ2-7
CASSFEGTTYEQYF